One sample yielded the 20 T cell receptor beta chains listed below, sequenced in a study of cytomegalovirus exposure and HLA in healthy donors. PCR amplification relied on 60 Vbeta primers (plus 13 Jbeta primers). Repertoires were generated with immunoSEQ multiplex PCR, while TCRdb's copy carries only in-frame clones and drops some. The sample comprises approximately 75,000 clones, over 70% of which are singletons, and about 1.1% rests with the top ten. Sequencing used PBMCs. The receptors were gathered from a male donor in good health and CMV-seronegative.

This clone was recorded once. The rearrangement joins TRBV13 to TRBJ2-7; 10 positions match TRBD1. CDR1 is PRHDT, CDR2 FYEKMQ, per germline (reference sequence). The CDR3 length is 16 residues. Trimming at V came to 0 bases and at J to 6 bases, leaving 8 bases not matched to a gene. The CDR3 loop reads CASSLGSGTGAGEQYF. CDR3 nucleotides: TGTGCCAGCAGCTTAGGGTCCGGGACAGGGGCGGGCGAGCAGTACTTC.

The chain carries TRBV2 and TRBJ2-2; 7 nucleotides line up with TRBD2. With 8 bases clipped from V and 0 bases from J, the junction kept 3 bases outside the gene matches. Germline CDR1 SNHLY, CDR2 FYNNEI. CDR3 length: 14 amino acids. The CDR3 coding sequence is TGTGCCAGCGACGGGACTACGAACACCGGGGAGCTGTTTTTT. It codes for CASDGTTNTGELFF.

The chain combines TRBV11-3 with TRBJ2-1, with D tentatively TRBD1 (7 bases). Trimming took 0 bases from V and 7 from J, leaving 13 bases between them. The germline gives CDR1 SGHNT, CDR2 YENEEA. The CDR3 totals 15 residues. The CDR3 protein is CASSLEYQGGNEQFF. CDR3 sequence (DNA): TGTGCCAGCAGCTTAGAATATCAGGGGGGTAATGAGCAGTTCTTC.

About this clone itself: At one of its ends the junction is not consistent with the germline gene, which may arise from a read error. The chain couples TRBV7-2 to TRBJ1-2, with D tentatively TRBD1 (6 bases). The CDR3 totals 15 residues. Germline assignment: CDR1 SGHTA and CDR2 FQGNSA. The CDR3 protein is CASSLDQGFGGGYPF. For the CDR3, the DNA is TGTGCCAGCAGCTTAGATCAGGGGTTCGGAGGTGGCTACCCCTTC. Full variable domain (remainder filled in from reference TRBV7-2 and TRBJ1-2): GAGVSQSPSNKVTEKGKDVELRCDPISGHTALYWYRQSLGQGLEFLIYFQGNSAPDKSGLPSDRFSAERTGGSVSTLTIQRTQQEDSAVYLCASSLDQGFGGGYPFGSGTRLTVV.

The DNA of the CDR3 is TGCGCCAGCAGCCCTCGTGAAGGTGCGGCAGATGAGCAGTTCTTC. This sequence encodes CASSPREGAADEQFF. This chain joins TRBV4-1 and TRBJ2-1; no reliable D call. Germline V gene sequence: CDR1 MGHRA, CDR2 YSYEKL. The CDR3 has 15 residues. V was shortened by 4 bases and J by 8 bases, with 18 bases between the two germline ends.

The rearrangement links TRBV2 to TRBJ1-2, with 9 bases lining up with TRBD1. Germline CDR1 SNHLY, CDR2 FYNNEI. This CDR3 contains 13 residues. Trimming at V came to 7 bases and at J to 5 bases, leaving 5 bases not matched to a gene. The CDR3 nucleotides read TGTGCCAGCAAGGGGACAGGGCCTTATGGCTACACCTTC. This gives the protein CASKGTGPYGYTF.

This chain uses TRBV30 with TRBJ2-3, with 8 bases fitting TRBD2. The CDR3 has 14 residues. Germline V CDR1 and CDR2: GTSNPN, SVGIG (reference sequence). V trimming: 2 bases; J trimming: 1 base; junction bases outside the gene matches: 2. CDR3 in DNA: TGTGCCTGGAGTCCGGGACTAGGCACAGATACGCAGTATTTT. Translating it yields CAWSPGLGTDTQYF.

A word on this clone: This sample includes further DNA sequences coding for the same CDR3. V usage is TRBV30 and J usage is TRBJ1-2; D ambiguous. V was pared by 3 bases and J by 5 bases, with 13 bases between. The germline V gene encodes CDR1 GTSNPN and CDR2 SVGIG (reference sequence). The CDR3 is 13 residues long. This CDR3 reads CAWRRGEPYGYTF. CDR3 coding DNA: TGTGCCTGGAGGCGGGGAGAACCATATGGCTACACCTTC.

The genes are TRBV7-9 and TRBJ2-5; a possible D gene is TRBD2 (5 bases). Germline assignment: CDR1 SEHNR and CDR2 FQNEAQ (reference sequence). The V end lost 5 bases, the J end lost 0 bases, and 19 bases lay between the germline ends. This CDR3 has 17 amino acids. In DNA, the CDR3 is TGTGCCAGCAGCCGTTTCCTAGCCATCCAGAACCAAGAGACCCAGTACTTC. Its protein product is CASSRFLAIQNQETQYF.

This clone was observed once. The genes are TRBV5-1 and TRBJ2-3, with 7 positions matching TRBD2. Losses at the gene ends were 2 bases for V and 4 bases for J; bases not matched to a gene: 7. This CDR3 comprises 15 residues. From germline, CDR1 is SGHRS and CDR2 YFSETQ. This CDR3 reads CASSFRGGRADTQYF. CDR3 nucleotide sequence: TGCGCCAGCAGCTTTCGGGGAGGGCGTGCAGATACGCAGTATTTT.

CDR3 region: CASSLERGLRTDTQYF. The CDR3 DNA follows: TGTGCCAGCAGCCTGGAGCGGGGATTACGCACAGATACGCAGTATTTT. This chain connects TRBV5-6 to TRBJ2-3; 7 positions match TRBD2. The V gene end was trimmed by 4 bases and the J gene end by 1 base; junction bases not matched to a gene: 9. Germline CDR1 reads SGHDT; CDR2 reads YYEEEE. This CDR3 comprises 16 residues.

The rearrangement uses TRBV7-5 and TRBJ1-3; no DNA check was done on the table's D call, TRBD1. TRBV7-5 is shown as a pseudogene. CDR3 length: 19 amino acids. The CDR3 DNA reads TGTGCCAGAATCCGCGACCGATTAGGACAGGCTTCTTCTGGAAACACCATATATTTT. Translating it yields CARIRDRLGQASSGNTIYF.

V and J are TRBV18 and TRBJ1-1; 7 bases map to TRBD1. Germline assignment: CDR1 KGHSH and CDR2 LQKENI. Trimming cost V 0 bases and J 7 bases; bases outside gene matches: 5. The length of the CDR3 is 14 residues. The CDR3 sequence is CASSPPTGYGEAFF. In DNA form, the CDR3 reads TGTGCCAGCTCACCACCGACAGGGTACGGTGAAGCTTTCTTT.

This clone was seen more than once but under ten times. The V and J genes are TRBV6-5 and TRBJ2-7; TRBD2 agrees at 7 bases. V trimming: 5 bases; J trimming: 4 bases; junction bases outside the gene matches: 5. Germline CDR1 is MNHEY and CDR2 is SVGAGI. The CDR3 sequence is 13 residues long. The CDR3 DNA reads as TGTGCCAGCAGTCCGTCCGGGGGGTACGAGCAGTACTTC. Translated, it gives CASSPSGGYEQYF.

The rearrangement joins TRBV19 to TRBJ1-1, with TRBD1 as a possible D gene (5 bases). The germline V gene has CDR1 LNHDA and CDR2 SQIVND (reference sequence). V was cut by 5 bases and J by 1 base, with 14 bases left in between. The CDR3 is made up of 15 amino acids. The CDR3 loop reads CASSSRPTGNTEAFF. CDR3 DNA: TGTGCCAGTAGTTCACGGCCCACAGGGAACACTGAAGCTTTCTTT.

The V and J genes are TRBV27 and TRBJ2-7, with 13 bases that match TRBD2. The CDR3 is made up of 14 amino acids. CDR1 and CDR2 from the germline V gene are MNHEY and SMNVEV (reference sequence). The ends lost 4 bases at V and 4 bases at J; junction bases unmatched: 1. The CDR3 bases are TGTGCCAGCAGTTGGACTAGCGGGAGTTACGAGCAGTACTTC. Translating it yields CASSWTSGSYEQYF.

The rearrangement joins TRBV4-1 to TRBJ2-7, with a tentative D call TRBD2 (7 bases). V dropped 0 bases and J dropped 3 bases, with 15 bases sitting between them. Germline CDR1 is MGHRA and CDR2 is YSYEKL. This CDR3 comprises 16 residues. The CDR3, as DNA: TGCGCCAGCAGCCAAGAAGGGGGGGCTTACCTCTACGAGCAGTACTTC. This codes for CASSQEGGAYLYEQYF.

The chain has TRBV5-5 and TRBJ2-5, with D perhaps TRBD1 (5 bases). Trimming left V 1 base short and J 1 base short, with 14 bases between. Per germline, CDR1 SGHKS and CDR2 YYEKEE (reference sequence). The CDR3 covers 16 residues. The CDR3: CASSLLPGSVQETQYF. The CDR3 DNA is TGTGCCAGCAGCTTGCTGCCAGGGTCCGTCCAAGAGACCCAGTACTTC.

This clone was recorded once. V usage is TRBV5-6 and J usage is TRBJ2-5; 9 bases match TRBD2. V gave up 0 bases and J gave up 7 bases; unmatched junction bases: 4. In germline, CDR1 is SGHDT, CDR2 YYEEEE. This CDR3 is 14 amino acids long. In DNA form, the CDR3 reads TGTGCCAGCAGCTTGGATAGCGGGGGAAGGACCCAGTACTTC. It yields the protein CASSLDSGGRTQYF. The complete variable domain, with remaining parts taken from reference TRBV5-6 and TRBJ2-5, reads DAGVTQSPTHLIKTRGQQVTLRCSPKSGHDTVSWYQQALGQGPQFIFQYYEEEERQRGNFPDRFSGHQFPNYSSELNVNALLLGDSALYLCASSLDSGGRTQYFGPGTRLLVL.

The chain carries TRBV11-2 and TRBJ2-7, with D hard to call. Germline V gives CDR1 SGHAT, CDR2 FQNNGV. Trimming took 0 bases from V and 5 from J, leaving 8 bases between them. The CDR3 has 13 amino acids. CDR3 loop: CASSLDMRDEQYF. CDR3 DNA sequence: TGTGCCAGCAGCTTAGATATGAGAGACGAGCAGTACTTC.